This TCR beta chain derives from a study of beta chain features in type 1 diabetes (dated by TCRdb to between 2018 and 2020). In terms of the full investigation: No differences in mean age, gender distribution, total cell number or subset yield were found between patients and healthy donors. The study compared the TCRB repertoires of sorted circulating CD4+ T cell subsets in recently diagnosed type 1 diabetes patients with those in matched healthy donors. Across all samples, fewer than 110,000,000 sorted cells were examined, and cell number per subset correlated strongly with RNA yield. Regulatory and stem cell-like memory subsets were isolated from only 8 patients and roughly eight healthy donors, whereas naive and central memory subsets came from all 30 or so donors. Study-wide conclusions, independent of this receptor: HLA sub-analyses involved small numbers of individuals, so any influence of HLA type on TCRB rearrangement remained unresolved. The naive, central memory and regulatory TCRB repertoires appeared to resemble one another more closely among patients than among healthy donors. At VDJ recombination sites, type 1 diabetes patients had fewer insertions and more deleted nucleotides, which implies abnormalities in thymic rearrangement. Shorter templates might have been favored by PCR, but patient and control samples were amplified and corrected together, so both groups would have been affected equally by any skew. Sequencing cDNA rather than genomic DNA could over-represent highly expressing activated cells, although activation and CD3 levels did not differ between groups. In all four CD4+ subsets, TCRB CDR3 length was moderately but significantly shorter in type 1 diabetes patients.

Deletion took 5 bases off V and 4 bases off J, with a span of 15 bases between the germline ends. As encoded in the germline V gene, CDR1 is LGHNA while CDR2 is YNFKEQ. The CDR3, cysteine through phenylalanine, is 14 amino acids long. The read is trimmed to its CDR3 DNA, 42 bases read in frame from base 1. From each donor, a single peripheral blood sample of about 110 mL on average was drawn into heparinised tubes. Using a panel that included CD45RO, CCR7, CD25, CD127, CD95 and CD27, naive, central memory, regulatory and stem cell-like memory CD4+ T cells were sorted on a BD FACSAria II. A purity above 98% was achieved for all sorted populations. PBMCs were isolated immediately by Lymphoprep density gradient centrifugation and stained directly without culture. To minimize batch effects, samples were stained and sorted in pairs, one healthy donor with one patient per experiment. A remark on this clone: Its antigen specificity is not known. It has no much larger one-base neighbor in the sample; base qualities were not kept.

The High Capacity cDNA Reverse Transcription Kit was used to reverse transcribe all of the isolated RNA, meaning that expressed TCRB transcripts were what got sequenced. Deep immunoSEQ sequencing was applied to naive, central memory and regulatory T cell samples, giving an average of roughly 3.5 million total reads per sample. Sorted cells were lysed in RLT buffer and RNA was extracted with DNase-treated RNeasy Micro or Mini kits, depending on cell number. To prevent cross-contamination, every cell subset was processed on its own, while patient and healthy donor samples were processed together. The immunoSEQ multiplex PCR was used to amplify TCRB sequences from cDNA, generating 87-bp fragments that spanned the CDR3 region. The amplicons were sequenced using the Illumina HiSeq platform. The original pipeline was this. PCR bias was computationally corrected using synthetic template baselines, reads within Hamming distance 2 were collapsed, and singletons that could not be merged were discarded. By aligning reads against IMGT, V, D and J genes, CDR3 length, and insertions or deletions at six rearrangement sites were assigned. Clonotype counts were normalized to sorted cell number within each subset before computing true diversity and Gini coefficients with the tcR R package. The overlap coefficient, calculated on TCRB nucleotide sequences, was used to measure repertoire sharing. Out-of-frame TCRB sequences from naive cells were analyzed as a proxy for the pre-selection repertoire. TCRdb re-hosts the immuneACCESS table, in-frame sequences only. Its copies lack some clones; in the studies checked, an unresolved V gene accounts for under half of them, and the cause for the rest is not known. V and J calls and clone size are given by that table; D and trimming were obtained from the DNA. This sample gives 600,000 or so clones in total; over 11% of them show up just once. The ten largest make up just under 0.04% of the sample.

Sample: naive CD4+ T cells from blood. The cell subset or site label on this specimen signifies: true naive CD4+ T cells. The clonotype was recovered from a man aged 18 to 30 with type 1 diabetes. Rearrangement joined TRBV4-2 to TRBJ2-7; possibly the D gene is TRBD2, per 7 matching bases. The DNA is as follows: TGTGCCAGCAGCAGTTTAGGGGGGGAGTACGAGCAGTACTTC. This is translated as CASSSLGGEYEQYF.